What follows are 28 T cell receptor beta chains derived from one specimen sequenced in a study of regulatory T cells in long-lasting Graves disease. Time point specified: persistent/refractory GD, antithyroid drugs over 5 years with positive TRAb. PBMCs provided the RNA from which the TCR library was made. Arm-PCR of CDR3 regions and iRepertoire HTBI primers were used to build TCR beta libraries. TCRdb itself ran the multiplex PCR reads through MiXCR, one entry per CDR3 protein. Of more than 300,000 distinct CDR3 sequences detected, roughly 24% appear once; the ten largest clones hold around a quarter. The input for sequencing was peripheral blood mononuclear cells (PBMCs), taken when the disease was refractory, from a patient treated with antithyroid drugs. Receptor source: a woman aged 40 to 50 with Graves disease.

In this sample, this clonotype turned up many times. CDR3 amino acids: CASSPLRGEIYEQYF. The CDR3 coding sequence is TGTGCCAGCAGTCCCCTCAGGGGGGAGATCTACGAGCAGTACTTC. The J gene is TRBJ2-7, the V gene TRBV12-3 or TRBV12-4; a weak D match, TRBD1 (7 bases). CDR3 size: 15 residues. V lost 5 bases and J 3 bases, leaving 17 bases between the germline ends.

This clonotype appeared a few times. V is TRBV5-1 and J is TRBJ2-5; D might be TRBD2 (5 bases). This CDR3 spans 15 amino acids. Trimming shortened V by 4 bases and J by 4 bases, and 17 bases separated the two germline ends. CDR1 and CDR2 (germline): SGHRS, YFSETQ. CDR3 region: CASSPTAGIRETQYF. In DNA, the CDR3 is TGCGCCAGCAGCCCGACCGCCGGGATTCGAGAGACCCAGTACTTC. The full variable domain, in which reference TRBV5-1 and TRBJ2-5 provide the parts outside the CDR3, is KAGVTQTPRYLIKTRGQQVTLSCSPISGHRSVSWYQQTPGQGLQFLFEYFSETQRNKGNFPGRFSGRQFSNSRSEMNVSTLELGDSALYLCASSPTAGIRETQYFGPGTRLLVL.

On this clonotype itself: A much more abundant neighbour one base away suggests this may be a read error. The CDR3 loop reads CATSRDRAHQETQHF. Written as DNA, the CDR3 is TGTGCCACCAGCAGAGACAGGGCCCACCAAGAGACCCAGCACTTC. This rearrangement joins TRBV15 to TRBJ2-5; D might be TRBD1 (5 bases). Germline assignment: CDR1 LNHNV and CDR2 YYDKDF (reference sequence). The CDR3 contains 15 residues.

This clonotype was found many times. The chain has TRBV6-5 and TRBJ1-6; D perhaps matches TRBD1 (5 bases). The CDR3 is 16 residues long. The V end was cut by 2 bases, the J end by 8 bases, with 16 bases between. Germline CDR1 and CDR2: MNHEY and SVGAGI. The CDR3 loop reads CASSYIGAGQDSPLHF. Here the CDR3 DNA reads TGTGCCAGCAGTTACATCGGGGCAGGGCAGGATTCACCCCTCCACTTT.

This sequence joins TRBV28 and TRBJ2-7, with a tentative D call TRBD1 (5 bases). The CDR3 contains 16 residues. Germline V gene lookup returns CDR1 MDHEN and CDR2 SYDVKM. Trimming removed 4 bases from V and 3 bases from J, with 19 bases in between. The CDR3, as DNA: TGTGCCAGCAGTTCATGGCTGGCAGGGATTAACTACGAGCAGTACTTC. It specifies CASSSWLAGINYEQYF.

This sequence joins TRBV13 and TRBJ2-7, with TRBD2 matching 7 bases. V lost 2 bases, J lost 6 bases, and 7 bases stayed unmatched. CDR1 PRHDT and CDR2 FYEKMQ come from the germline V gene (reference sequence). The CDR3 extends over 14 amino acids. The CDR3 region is CASSLMWGGSEQYF. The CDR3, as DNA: TGTGCCAGCAGCTTAATGTGGGGGGGATCCGAGCAGTACTTC. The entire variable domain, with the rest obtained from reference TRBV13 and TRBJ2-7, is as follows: AAGVIQSPRHLIKEKRETATLKCYPIPRHDTVYWYQQGPGQDPQFLISFYEKMQSDKGSIPDRFSAQQFSDYHSELNMSSLELGDSALYFCASSLMWGGSEQYFGPGTRLTVT.

The CDR3: CASSSSGPLTQYF. The CDR3 DNA reads as TGTGCCAGCAGTTCCTCGGGACCCTTAACCCAGTACTTC. This rearrangement joins TRBV28 to TRBJ2-5; D may be TRBD1 or TRBD2 (5 bases each). Between the trimmed V and J ends, which lost 4 bases and 8 bases, there was a span of 14 bases. Germline values: CDR1 MDHEN, CDR2 SYDVKM. The CDR3 extends over 13 amino acids.

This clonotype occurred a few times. The CDR3 loop reads CASAARDLLWLGNIQYF. CDR3 coding DNA: TGTGCCAGTGCAGCTAGGGACCTCCTGTGGTTGGGGAACATTCAGTACTTC. The rearrangement joins TRBV2 to TRBJ2-4; D is possibly TRBD1 or TRBD2 (5 bases each). V was clipped by 9 bases and J by 7 bases, with 28 bases between them. CDR1 SNHLY and CDR2 FYNNEI come from the germline V gene. This CDR3 spans 17 amino acids.

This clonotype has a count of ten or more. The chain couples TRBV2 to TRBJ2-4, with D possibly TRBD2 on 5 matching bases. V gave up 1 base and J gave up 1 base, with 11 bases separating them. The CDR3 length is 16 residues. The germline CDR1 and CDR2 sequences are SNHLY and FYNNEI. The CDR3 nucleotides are TGTGCCAGCAGTGAAGGAGGCGGGTTTGCCAAAAACATTCAGTACTTC. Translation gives CASSEGGGFAKNIQYF.

CDR3 DNA sequence: TGTGCCAGCAGCTTAGGGCCGGGTAATGAAAAACTGTTTTTT. Protein product: CASSLGPGNEKLFF. The chain links TRBV5-5 to TRBJ1-4, with no clear D. Germline-derived CDR1 and CDR2 are SGHKS and YYEKEE (reference sequence). CDR3 length equals 14 residues. V was pared by 2 bases and J by 4 bases, with 9 bases between.

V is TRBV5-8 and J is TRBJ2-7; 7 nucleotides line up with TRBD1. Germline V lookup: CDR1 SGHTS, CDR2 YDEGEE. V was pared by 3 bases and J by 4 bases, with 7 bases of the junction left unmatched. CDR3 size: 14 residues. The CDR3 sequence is CASSSTGKVYEQYF. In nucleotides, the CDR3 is TGTGCCAGCAGCTCGACAGGGAAGGTTTACGAGCAGTACTTC. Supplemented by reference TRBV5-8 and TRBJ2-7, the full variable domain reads EAGVTQSPTHLIKTRGQQATLRCSPISGHTSVYWYQQALGLGLQFLLWYDEGEERNRGNFPPRFSGRQFPNYSSELNVNALELEDSALYLCASSSTGKVYEQYFGPGTRLTVT.

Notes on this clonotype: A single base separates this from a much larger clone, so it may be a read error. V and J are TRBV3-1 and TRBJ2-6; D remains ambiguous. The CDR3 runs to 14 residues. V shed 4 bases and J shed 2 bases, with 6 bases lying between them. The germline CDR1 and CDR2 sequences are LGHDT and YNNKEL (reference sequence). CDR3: CASSPHPGANVLTF. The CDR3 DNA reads TGTGCCAGCAGCCCCCACCCTGGGGCCAACGTCCTGACTTTC.

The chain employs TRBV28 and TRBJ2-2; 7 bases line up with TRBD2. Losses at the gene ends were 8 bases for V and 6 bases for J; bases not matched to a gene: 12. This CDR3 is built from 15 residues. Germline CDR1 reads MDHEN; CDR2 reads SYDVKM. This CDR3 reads CASSPRQRDAGELFF. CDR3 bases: TGTGCCAGCTCACCACGACAGCGGGATGCCGGGGAGCTGTTTTTT.

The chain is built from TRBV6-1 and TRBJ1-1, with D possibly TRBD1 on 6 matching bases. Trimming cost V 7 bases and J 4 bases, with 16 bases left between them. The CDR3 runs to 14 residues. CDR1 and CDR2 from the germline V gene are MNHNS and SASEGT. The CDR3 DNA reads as TGTGCCAGCACCATGGACAGCGCGGGCACTGAAGCTTTCTTT. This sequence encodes CASTMDSAGTEAFF.

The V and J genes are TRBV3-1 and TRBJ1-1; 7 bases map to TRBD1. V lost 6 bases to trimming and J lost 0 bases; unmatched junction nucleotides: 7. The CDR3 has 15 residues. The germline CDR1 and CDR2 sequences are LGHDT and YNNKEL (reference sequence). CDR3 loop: CASRLRGTMNTEAFF. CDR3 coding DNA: TGTGCCAGCAGACTCAGGGGGACGATGAACACTGAAGCTTTCTTT. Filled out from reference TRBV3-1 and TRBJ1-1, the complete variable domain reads DTAVSQTPKYLVTQMGNDKSIKCEQNLGHDTMYWYKQDSKKFLKIMFSYNNKELIINETVPNRFSPKSPDKAHLNLHINSLELGDSAVYFCASRLRGTMNTEAFFGQGTRLTVV.

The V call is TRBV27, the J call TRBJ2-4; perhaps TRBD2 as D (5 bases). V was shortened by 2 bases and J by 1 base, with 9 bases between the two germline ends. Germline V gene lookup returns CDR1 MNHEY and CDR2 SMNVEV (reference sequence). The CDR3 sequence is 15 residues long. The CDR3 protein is CASSLGSGAKNIQYF. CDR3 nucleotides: TGTGCCAGCAGTTTAGGGAGTGGGGCCAAAAACATTCAGTACTTC.

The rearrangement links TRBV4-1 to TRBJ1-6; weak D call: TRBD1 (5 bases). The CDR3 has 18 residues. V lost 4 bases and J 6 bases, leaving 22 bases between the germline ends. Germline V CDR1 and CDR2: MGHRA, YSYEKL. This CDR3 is CASSRLPGPLNINSPLHF. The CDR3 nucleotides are TGCGCCAGCAGCCGACTGCCGGGGCCCTTAAACATTAATTCACCCCTCCACTTT.

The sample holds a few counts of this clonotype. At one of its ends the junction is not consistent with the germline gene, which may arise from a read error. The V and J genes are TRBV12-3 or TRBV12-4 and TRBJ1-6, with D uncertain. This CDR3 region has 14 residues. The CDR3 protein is CASSLAAYNSPLRF. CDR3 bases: TGTGCCAGCAGCCTCGCCGCCTATAATTCACCCCTCCGCTTT.

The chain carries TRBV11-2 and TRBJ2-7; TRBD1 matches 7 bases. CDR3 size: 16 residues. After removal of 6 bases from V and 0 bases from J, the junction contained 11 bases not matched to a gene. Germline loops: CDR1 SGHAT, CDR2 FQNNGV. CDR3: CASRHLWDSSSYEQYF. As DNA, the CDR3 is TGTGCCAGCAGACATCTCTGGGACAGCAGCTCCTACGAGCAGTACTTC.

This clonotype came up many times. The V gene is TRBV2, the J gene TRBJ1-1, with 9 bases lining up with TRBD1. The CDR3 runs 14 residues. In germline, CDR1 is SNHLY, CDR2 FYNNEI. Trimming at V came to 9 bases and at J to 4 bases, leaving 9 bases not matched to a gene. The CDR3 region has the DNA TGTGCCAGTGGGACAGGGAAGGTGACCACTGAAGCTTTCTTT. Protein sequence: CASGTGKVTTEAFF.

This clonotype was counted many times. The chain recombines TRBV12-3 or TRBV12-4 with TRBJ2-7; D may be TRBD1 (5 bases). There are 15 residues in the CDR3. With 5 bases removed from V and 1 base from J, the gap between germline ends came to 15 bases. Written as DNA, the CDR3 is TGTGCCAGCAGTAGATGGGCGGACAATTCCTACGAGCAGTACTTC. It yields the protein CASSRWADNSYEQYF.

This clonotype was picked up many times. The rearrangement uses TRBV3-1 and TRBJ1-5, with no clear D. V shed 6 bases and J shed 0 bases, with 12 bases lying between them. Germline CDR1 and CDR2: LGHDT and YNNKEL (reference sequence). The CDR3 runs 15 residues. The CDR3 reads CASSLGSFSNQPQHF. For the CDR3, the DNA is TGTGCCAGCAGTCTAGGAAGCTTTAGCAATCAGCCCCAGCATTTT. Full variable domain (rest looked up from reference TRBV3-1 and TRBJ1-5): DTAVSQTPKYLVTQMGNDKSIKCEQNLGHDTMYWYKQDSKKFLKIMFSYNNKELIINETVPNRFSPKSPDKAHLNLHINSLELGDSAVYFCASSLGSFSNQPQHFGDGTRLSIL.

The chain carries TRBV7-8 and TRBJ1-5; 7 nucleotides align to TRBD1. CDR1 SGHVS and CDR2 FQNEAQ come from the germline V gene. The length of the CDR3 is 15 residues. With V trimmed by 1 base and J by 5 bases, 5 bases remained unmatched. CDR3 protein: CASSLDDRGHQPQHF. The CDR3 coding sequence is TGTGCCAGCAGCTTAGATGATAGGGGGCATCAGCCCCAGCATTTT. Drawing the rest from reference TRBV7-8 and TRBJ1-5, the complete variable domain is GAGVSQSPRYKVAKRGQDVALRCDPISGHVSLFWYQQALGQGPEFLTYFQNEAQLDKSGLPSDRFFAERPEGSVSTLKIQRTQQEDSAVYLCASSLDDRGHQPQHFGDGTRLSIL.

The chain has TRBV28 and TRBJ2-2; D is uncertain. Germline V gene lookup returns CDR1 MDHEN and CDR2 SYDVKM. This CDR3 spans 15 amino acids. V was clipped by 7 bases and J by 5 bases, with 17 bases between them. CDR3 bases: TGTGCCAGCACCATTACCCTACTTAGTACCGGGGAGCTGTTTTTT. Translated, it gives CASTITLLSTGELFF.

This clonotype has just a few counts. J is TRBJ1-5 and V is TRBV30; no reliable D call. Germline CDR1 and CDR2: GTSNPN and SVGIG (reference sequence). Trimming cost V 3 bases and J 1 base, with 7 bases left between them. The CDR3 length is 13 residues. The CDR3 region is CAWSGLSNQPQHF. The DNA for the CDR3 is TGTGCCTGGAGCGGACTGAGCAATCAGCCCCAGCATTTT.

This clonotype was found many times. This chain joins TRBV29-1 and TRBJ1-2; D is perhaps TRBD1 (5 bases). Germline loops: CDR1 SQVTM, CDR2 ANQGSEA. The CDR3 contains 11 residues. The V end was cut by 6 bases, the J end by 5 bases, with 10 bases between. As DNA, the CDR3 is TGCAGCGTGGGGACCCTGTATGGCTACACCTTC. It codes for CSVGTLYGYTF.

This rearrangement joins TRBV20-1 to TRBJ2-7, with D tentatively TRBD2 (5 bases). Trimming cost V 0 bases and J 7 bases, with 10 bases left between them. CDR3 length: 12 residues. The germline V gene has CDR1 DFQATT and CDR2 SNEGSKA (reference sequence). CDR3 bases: TGCAGTGCTAGAGATATCGGGGAGGAGCAGTACTTC. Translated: CSARDIGEEQYF.

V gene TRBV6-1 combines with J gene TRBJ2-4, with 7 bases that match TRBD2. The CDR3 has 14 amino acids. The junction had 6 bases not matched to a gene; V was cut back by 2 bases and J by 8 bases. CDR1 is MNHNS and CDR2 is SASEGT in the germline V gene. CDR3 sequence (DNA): TGTGCCAGCAGTGAACTGGGGGGGACCGACATTCAGTACTTC. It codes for CASSELGGTDIQYF.